One sample yielded the 17 T cell receptor beta chains listed below, sequenced in a study of shared T cell receptors in the human thymus. Repertoires were generated with immunoSEQ multiplex PCR, while TCRdb's copy carries only in-frame clones and drops some. Found here are some 400,000 clones, more than 85% of them singletons; the top ten hold approximately 0.02%. The specimen was thymocytes. The receptors originated from a human donor.

The V and J genes are TRBV27 and TRBJ1-1; TRBD1 matches 7 bases. This CDR3 region has 14 residues. CDR1 and CDR2 from the germline V gene are MNHEY and SMNVEV (reference sequence). V was pared by 0 bases and J by 4 bases, with 2 bases of the junction left unmatched. The CDR3 DNA reads as TGTGCCAGCAGTTTATCCAGGGGGGGCACTGAAGCTTTCTTT. This encodes CASSLSRGGTEAFF.

V and J are TRBV29-1 and TRBJ2-1, with D unclear. Looked up from germline, CDR1 is SQVTM and CDR2 is ANQGSEA. The CDR3 sequence is 14 residues long. The V and J ends lost 7 bases and 3 bases respectively, with 16 bases between them. Here the CDR3 reads CSAEFWSGYNEQFF. CDR3 DNA sequence: TGCAGCGCTGAGTTCTGGTCAGGCTACAATGAGCAGTTCTTC.

The V and J genes are TRBV13 and TRBJ1-4, with TRBD1 as a possible D gene (5 bases). Trimming cost V 2 bases and J 7 bases, with 11 bases left between them. Germline-derived CDR1 and CDR2 are PRHDT and FYEKMQ (reference sequence). The CDR3 sequence is 14 residues long. The DNA for the CDR3 is TGTGCCAGCAGCTTAAGACAGAAAGGTGAAAAACTGTTTTTT. This sequence encodes CASSLRQKGEKLFF.

V is TRBV7-6 and J is TRBJ2-5; 7 bases map to TRBD2. The CDR3 has 16 amino acids. Germline loops: CDR1 SGHVS, CDR2 FNYEAQ. The V segment lost 6 bases and the J segment 3 bases; nucleotides outside the gene matches: 13. The CDR3, as DNA: TGTGCCAGCAGTTTCACTGACGGGAGGCCTAAAGAGACCCAGTACTTC. Encoded protein: CASSFTDGRPKETQYF.

The V call is TRBV28, the J call TRBJ2-7, with a possible D match to TRBD1 (5 bases). The germline CDR1 and CDR2 sequences are MDHEN and SYDVKM. The CDR3 contains 18 residues. Trimming stripped 6 bases from V and 0 bases from J, with 24 bases between. The CDR3 spells CASSLVEADSPLSYEQYF. CDR3 nucleotides: TGTGCCAGCAGCCTGGTCGAGGCTGACAGTCCACTCTCCTACGAGCAGTACTTC.

This chain connects TRBV2 to TRBJ2-7; TRBD1 might be the D (6 bases). The length of the CDR3 is 12 residues. Trimming took off 7 bases at V and 3 bases at J, with 10 bases between the two ends. Germline V gene sequence: CDR1 SNHLY, CDR2 FYNNEI. The CDR3 nucleotides are TGTGCCAGCAAAGGACAGAACTACGAGCAGTACTTC. It specifies CASKGQNYEQYF.

V usage is TRBV2 and J usage is TRBJ1-1, with TRBD1 matching over 10 bases. The germline V gene encodes CDR1 SNHLY and CDR2 FYNNEI. V gave up 8 bases and J gave up 4 bases; unmatched junction bases: 16. The CDR3 contains 17 residues. CDR3 region: CASRGTGDRVAGTEAFF. CDR3 bases: TGTGCCAGCCGCGGGACAGGGGATAGGGTAGCGGGCACTGAAGCTTTCTTT.

The chain employs TRBV6-5 and TRBJ2-7, with 8 bases fitting TRBD1. The CDR3 runs to 13 residues. Germline V gene lookup returns CDR1 MNHEY and CDR2 SVGAGI. V trimming: 7 bases; J trimming: 7 bases; junction bases outside the gene matches: 9. The DNA of the CDR3 is TGTGCCAGCATGCGGCAGGGGGCGCGGGAGCAGTACTTC. It is translated as CASMRQGAREQYF.

The V call is TRBV12-5, the J call TRBJ2-2; possibly TRBD1 or TRBD2 for D (5 bases each). Germline lookup yields CDR1 LGHNT and CDR2 FRNRAP. The CDR3 runs 19 residues. The V and J ends lost 0 bases and 9 bases respectively, with 26 bases between them. As DNA, the CDR3 is TGTGCTAGTGGTTTGGTAAAGGGCCCTCTGGGGGATAAACCCCGGGAGCTGTTTTTT. Translated, it gives CASGLVKGPLGDKPRELFF.

V usage is TRBV28 and J usage is TRBJ1-2; the D is unclear. The CDR3 has 15 amino acids. V lost 6 bases and J lost 3, with 17 bases in between. Per the germline V gene, CDR1 is MDHEN and CDR2 is SYDVKM. In DNA form, the CDR3 reads TGTGCCAGCAGCCCAGGAGGGCCTACGGACTATGGCTACACCTTC. It yields the protein CASSPGGPTDYGYTF.

This sequence joins TRBV5-1 and TRBJ2-1; 13 nucleotides line up with TRBD2. The CDR3 runs 15 residues. Trimming took 3 bases from V and 6 from J; bases not matched to a gene: 3. Germline CDR1 SGHRS, CDR2 YFSETQ. The CDR3 DNA reads as TGCGCCAGCAGCTCGACTAGCGGGAGGTCCAATGAGCAGTTCTTC. It is translated as CASSSTSGRSNEQFF.

The gene calls are TRBV10-3 and TRBJ2-2, with 9 bases that match TRBD1. The CDR3 spans 12 residues. Losses at the gene ends were 11 bases for V and 6 bases for J; bases not matched to a gene: 4. Germline assignment: CDR1 ENHRY and CDR2 SYGVKD. CDR3 nucleotides: TGTGCCGTAGGGACAGGGCCCGGGGAGCTGTTTTTT. Translating gives CAVGTGPGELFF.

The chain links TRBV6-1 to TRBJ2-5; possibly TRBD2 for D (5 bases). This CDR3 contains 14 residues. V was pared by 7 bases and J by 2 bases, with 14 bases between. Germline lookup yields CDR1 MNHNS and CDR2 SASEGT. The CDR3 loop reads CASKLGGAQETQYF. CDR3 coding DNA: TGTGCCAGCAAATTAGGAGGCGCGCAAGAGACCCAGTACTTC.

V usage is TRBV27 and J usage is TRBJ2-1, with D perhaps matching TRBD1 or TRBD2 (5 bases each). The CDR3 covers 13 residues. Looked up from germline, CDR1 is MNHEY and CDR2 is SMNVEV (reference sequence). Trimming pared 5 bases from V and 10 bases from J, leaving 15 bases between. The CDR3 DNA reads TGTGCCAGCAGTCTAGGGCTAGGGGAGGAGCAGTTCTTC. Translating it yields CASSLGLGEEQFF.

The V call is TRBV27, the J call TRBJ1-1; 10 bases line up with TRBD1. Germline assignment: CDR1 MNHEY and CDR2 SMNVEV (reference sequence). Trimming removed 9 bases from V and 0 bases from J; junction bases left unmatched: 13. The CDR3 spans 17 residues. The CDR3 spells CASLRQGARGMNTEAFF. CDR3 in DNA: TGTGCCAGTCTCAGACAGGGGGCGCGGGGAATGAACACTGAAGCTTTCTTT.

This chain joins TRBV6-6 and TRBJ2-7; 7 nucleotides agree with TRBD2. The V and J ends lost 4 bases and 5 bases, in that order; junction bases with no gene match: 8. The CDR3 consists of 14 residues. Germline CDR1 reads MNHNY; CDR2 reads SVGAGI (reference sequence). The CDR3 DNA reads as TGTGCCAGCAGTTTGGGGAGGGGACGGGACGAGCAGTACTTC. Translated, it gives CASSLGRGRDEQYF.

The chain recombines TRBV6-6 with TRBJ1-5; D call uncertain. From germline, CDR1 is MNHNY and CDR2 SVGAGI (reference sequence). The CDR3 extends over 16 amino acids. V was cut by 6 bases and J by 3 bases, with 18 bases left in between. The CDR3 coding sequence is TGTGCCAGCAGGACCCCCCCTCCGGGTCCCAATCAGCCCCAGCATTTT. Translating gives CASRTPPPGPNQPQHF.